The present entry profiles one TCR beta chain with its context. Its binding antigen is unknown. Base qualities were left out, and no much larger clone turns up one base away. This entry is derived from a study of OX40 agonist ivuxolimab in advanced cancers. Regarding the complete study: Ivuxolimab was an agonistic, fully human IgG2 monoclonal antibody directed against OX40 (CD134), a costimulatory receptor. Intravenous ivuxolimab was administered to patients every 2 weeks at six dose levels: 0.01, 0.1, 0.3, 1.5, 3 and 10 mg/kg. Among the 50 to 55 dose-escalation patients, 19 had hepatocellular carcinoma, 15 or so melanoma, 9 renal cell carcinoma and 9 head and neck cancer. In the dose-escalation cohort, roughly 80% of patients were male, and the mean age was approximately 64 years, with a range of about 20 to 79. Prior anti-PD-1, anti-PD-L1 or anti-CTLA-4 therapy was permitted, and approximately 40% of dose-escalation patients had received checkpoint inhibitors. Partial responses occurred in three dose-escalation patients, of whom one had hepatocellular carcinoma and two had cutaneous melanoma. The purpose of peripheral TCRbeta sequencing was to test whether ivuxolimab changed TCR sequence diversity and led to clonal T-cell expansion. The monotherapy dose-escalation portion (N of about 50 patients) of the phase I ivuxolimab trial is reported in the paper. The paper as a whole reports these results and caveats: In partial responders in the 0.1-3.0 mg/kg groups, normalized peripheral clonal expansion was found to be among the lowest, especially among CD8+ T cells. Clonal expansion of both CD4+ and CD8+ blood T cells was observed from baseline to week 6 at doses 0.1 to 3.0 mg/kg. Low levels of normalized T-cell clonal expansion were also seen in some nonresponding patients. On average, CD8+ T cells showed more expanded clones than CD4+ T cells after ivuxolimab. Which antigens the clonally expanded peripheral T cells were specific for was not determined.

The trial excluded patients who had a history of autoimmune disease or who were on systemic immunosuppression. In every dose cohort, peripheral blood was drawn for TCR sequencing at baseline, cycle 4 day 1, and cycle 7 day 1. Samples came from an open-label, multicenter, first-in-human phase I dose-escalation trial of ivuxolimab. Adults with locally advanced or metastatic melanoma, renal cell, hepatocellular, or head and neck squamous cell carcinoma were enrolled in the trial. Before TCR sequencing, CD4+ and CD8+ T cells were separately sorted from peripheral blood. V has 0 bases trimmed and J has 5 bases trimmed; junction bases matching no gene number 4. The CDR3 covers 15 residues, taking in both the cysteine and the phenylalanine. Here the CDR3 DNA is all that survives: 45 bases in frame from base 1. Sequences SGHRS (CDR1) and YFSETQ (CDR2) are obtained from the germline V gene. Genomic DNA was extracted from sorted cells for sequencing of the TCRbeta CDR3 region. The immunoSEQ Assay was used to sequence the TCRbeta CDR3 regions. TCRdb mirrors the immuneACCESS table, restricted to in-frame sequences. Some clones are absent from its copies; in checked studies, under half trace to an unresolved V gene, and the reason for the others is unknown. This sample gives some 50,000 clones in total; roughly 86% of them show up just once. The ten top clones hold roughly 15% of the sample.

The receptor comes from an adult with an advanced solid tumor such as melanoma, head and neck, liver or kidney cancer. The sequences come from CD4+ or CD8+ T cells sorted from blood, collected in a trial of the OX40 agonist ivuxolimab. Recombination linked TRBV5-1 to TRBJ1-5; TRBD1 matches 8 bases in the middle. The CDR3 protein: CASSLDRGGDQPQHF. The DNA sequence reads TGCGCCAGCAGCTTGGACAGGGGGGGCGATCAGCCCCAGCATTTT.